Below, one T cell receptor beta chain is given with its context. The antigen is undetermined. This sample was taken from a study of T cell responses to AZD1222 COVID-19 vaccine. Study findings and constraints: The study identified only six AZD1222 recipients as seropositive at baseline.

Using immunoSEQ multiplex PCR, the repertoire was profiled, and TCRdb retains in-frame clones only, with some absent. The data show approximately 100,000 clones, with 75% to 90% seen just once and about 4.5% held by the top ten. The CDR3 runs 15 residues. The ends were cut back, 4 bases at V and 7 bases at J, with 16 bases in the middle. Per the germline V gene, CDR1 is MDHEN and CDR2 is SYDVKM. The chain links TRBV28 to TRBJ1-4; weak D call: TRBD1 (6 bases). The sample was peripheral blood, taken 28 days after the second AZD1222 dose. This clonotype was obtained from an adult who received the AZD1222 COVID-19 vaccine. CDR3 residues: CASSSIQGLREKLFF. CDR3 bases: TGTGCCAGCAGTTCGATCCAGGGGCTCCGTGAAAAACTGTTTTTT.